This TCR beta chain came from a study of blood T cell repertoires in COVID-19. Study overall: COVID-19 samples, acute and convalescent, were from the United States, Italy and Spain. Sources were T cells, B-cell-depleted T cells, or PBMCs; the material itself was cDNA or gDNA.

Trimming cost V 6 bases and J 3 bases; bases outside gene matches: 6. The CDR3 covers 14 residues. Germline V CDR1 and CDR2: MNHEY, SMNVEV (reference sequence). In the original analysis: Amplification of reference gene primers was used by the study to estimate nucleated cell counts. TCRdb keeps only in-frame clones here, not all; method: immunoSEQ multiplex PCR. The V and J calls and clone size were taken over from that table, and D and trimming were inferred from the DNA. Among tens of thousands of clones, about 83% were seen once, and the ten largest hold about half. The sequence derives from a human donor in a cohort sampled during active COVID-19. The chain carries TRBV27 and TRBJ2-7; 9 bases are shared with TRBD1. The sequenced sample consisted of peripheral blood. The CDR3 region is CASRGQGRGYEQYF. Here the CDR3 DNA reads TGTGCCAGCAGGGGACAGGGCAGGGGCTACGAGCAGTACTTC.